These 22 T cell receptor beta chains originate from one sample sequenced in a study of OX40 agonist ivuxolimab in advanced cancers. Data came from immunoSEQ multiplex PCR; TCRdb stores just in-frame clones and leaves some out. The sample yields 45,000 to 60,000 clones, 60% to 80% seen once. This sample comprised CD4+ or CD8+ T cells sorted from blood, obtained in a trial of the OX40 agonist ivuxolimab. The receptors originated from an adult with an advanced solid tumor such as melanoma, head and neck, liver or kidney cancer.

Relative to its sample, this clone is medium-sized. The rearrangement joins TRBV10-3 to TRBJ1-6; the D is unclear. CDR3 length equals 14 residues. V was cut by 6 bases and J by 8 bases, with 14 bases left in between. CDR1 and CDR2 (germline): ENHRY, SYGVKD. The CDR3 DNA reads TGTGCCATCAGCCAATCGCTAGGATATTCACCCCTCCACTTT. Translating gives CAISQSLGYSPLHF.

The chain combines TRBV6-1 with TRBJ2-7; D unresolved. Germline lookup yields CDR1 MNHNS and CDR2 SASEGT. The CDR3 contains 14 residues. V lost 2 bases and J 5 bases, leaving 13 bases between the germline ends. The DNA of the CDR3 is TGTGCCAGCAGTGAATCCAGTGTCCGTGACGAGCAGTACTTC. It translates to CASSESSVRDEQYF.

A remark on this clone: Different DNA sequences within this sample yield the same CDR3. The J gene is TRBJ2-7, the V gene TRBV28, with 14 nucleotides matching TRBD2. The CDR3 totals 16 residues. CDR1 MDHEN and CDR2 SYDVKM come from the germline V gene. The J segment lost 4 bases and the V segment lost 6 bases, leaving 8 bases of the junction unmatched. The CDR3 reads CASSLLGTSGSYEQYF. CDR3 DNA sequence: TGTGCCAGCAGCTTGCTCGGGACTAGCGGGAGTTACGAGCAGTACTTC.

The chain has TRBV29-1 and TRBJ2-3; TRBD2 matches at 11 bases. The ends lost 7 bases at V and 2 bases at J; junction bases unmatched: 20. The CDR3 runs to 19 residues. The germline V gene has CDR1 SQVTM and CDR2 ANQGSEA. CDR3 protein: CSGTPHQTSGRRLTDTQYF. The CDR3 DNA reads TGCAGCGGGACACCACATCAAACTAGCGGGAGACGGCTCACAGATACGCAGTATTTT.

This chain uses TRBV27 with TRBJ2-7; 10 bases map to TRBD1. The length of the CDR3 is 13 residues. V lost 7 bases and J lost 5; bases outside the gene matches: 5. Germline lookup yields CDR1 MNHEY and CDR2 SMNVEV (reference sequence). Here the CDR3 reads CASKGQGINEQYF. Here the CDR3 DNA reads TGTGCCAGCAAGGGACAGGGGATAAACGAGCAGTACTTC.

The gene calls are TRBV6-5 and TRBJ2-2; D is undetermined. V lost 5 bases to trimming and J lost 5 bases, with 12 bases between them. The CDR3 is 14 residues long. Germline CDR1 MNHEY, CDR2 SVGAGI. The chain's CDR3 is CASSHGPKTGELFF. As DNA, the CDR3 is TGTGCCAGCAGTCATGGACCAAAAACCGGGGAGCTGTTTTTT.

The V and J genes are TRBV28 and TRBJ2-1, with 11 bases aligning to TRBD2. The CDR3 is 16 residues long. V shed 5 bases, J shed 4 bases, and the junction held 7 bases outside the gene matches. Germline CDR1 MDHEN, CDR2 SYDVKM. CDR3 loop: CASSLWTSGLYNEQFF. The CDR3 DNA is TGTGCCAGCAGTCTTTGGACTAGCGGGTTATACAATGAGCAGTTCTTC.

J is TRBJ2-3 and V is TRBV6-6; possibly TRBD1 for D (6 bases). The length of the CDR3 is 15 residues. Trimming stripped 2 bases from V and 4 bases from J, with 13 bases between. Germline loops: CDR1 MNHNY, CDR2 SVGAGI (reference sequence). Here the CDR3 reads CASSYRNRESDTQYF. The CDR3 DNA is TGTGCCAGCAGTTACCGGAACAGGGAATCAGATACGCAGTATTTT.

The V gene is TRBV10-2, the J gene TRBJ2-7; TRBD1 matches at 7 bases. The junction had 7 bases not matched to a gene; V was cut back by 5 bases and J by 3 bases. The V gene's germline CDR1 is WSHSY and CDR2 SAAADI. The CDR3 contains 14 residues. CDR3 protein: CASSLDREGYEQYF. The CDR3 DNA sequence: TGCGCCAGCAGTTTAGACAGGGAAGGCTACGAGCAGTACTTC.

The V call is TRBV28, the J call TRBJ1-2, with D possibly matching TRBD1 (5 bases). With 4 bases removed from V and 4 bases from J, the gap between germline ends came to 16 bases. The germline gives CDR1 MDHEN, CDR2 SYDVKM. This CDR3 has 15 residues. The CDR3 spells CASSSSGTEFYGYTF. CDR3 nucleotide sequence: TGTGCCAGCAGTTCCTCCGGGACGGAATTCTATGGCTACACCTTC.

The V call is TRBV4-1, the J call TRBJ1-5; D remains ambiguous. Trimming removed 3 bases at V and 0 bases at J, with 15 bases between. From germline, CDR1 is MGHRA and CDR2 YSYEKL. The CDR3 totals 17 residues. This CDR3 is CASSQLPTGYSNQPQHF. CDR3 DNA: TGCGCCAGCAGCCAGCTCCCGACGGGATATAGCAATCAGCCCCAGCATTTT.

The chain has TRBV11-2 and TRBJ2-7, with 8 bases lining up with TRBD2. Germline V gene lookup returns CDR1 SGHAT and CDR2 FQNNGV. The J segment lost 6 bases and the V segment lost 5 bases, leaving 9 bases of the junction unmatched. The CDR3 spans 14 residues. The CDR3 region is CASSVTSGLSEQYF. CDR3 in DNA: TGTGCCAGCAGCGTTACTAGCGGATTAAGCGAGCAGTACTTC.

V is TRBV9 and J is TRBJ2-2; D unresolved. V was clipped by 1 base and J by 4 bases, with 5 bases between them. The CDR3 is made up of 13 amino acids. Germline V gene data show CDR1 as SGDLS and CDR2 as YYNGEE. The CDR3 DNA is TGTGCCAGCAGCGTATTAAGCACCGGGGAGCTGTTTTTT. Translated, it gives CASSVLSTGELFF.

The chain joins TRBV18 to TRBJ2-7; D possibly corresponds to TRBD1 (6 bases). Trimming cost V 3 bases and J 5 bases, with 14 bases left between them. The CDR3 contains 14 residues. Germline loops: CDR1 KGHSH, CDR2 LQKENI. CDR3 in DNA: TGTGCCAGCTCACCGAACAGGGATTCCAACGAGCAGTACTTC. Residues: CASSPNRDSNEQYF.

The gene calls are TRBV7-2 and TRBJ1-2; D is undetermined. V was clipped by 5 bases and J by 0 bases, with 16 bases between them. Per germline, CDR1 SGHTA and CDR2 FQGNSA. There are 16 residues in the CDR3. The CDR3 reads CASSQDVQATNYGYTF. CDR3 DNA: TGTGCCAGCAGCCAAGATGTCCAGGCTACTAACTATGGCTACACCTTC.

The chain joins TRBV18 to TRBJ2-1; the D gene is possibly TRBD2 (5 bases). Trimming cost V 2 bases and J 7 bases, with 12 bases left between them. Germline lookup yields CDR1 KGHSH and CDR2 LQKENI. The CDR3 is 14 amino acids. CDR3 in DNA: TGTGCCAGCTCACCAAGAAGCGGTCAGAATGAGCAGTTCTTC. Its translation: CASSPRSGQNEQFF.

The chain recombines TRBV30 with TRBJ2-5; the D gene is possibly TRBD1 (6 bases). There are 13 residues in the CDR3. Germline V lookup: CDR1 GTSNPN, CDR2 SVGIG (reference sequence). Trimming took 3 bases from V and 1 from J, leaving 9 bases between them. The DNA of the CDR3 is TGTGCCTGGAGCCTAGGGGGCCAAGAGACCCAGTACTTC. Protein: CAWSLGGQETQYF.

This clone is a singleton in its sample. The genes are TRBV6-5 and TRBJ1-5; 11 bases agree with TRBD1. The CDR3 is made up of 15 amino acids. In germline, CDR1 is MNHEY, CDR2 SVGAGI. V gave up 5 bases and J gave up 6 bases; unmatched junction bases: 6. CDR3 in DNA: TGTGCCAGCAGTGTGGGACAGGGGGTAGGTCAGCCCCAGCATTTT. Encoded protein: CASSVGQGVGQPQHF.

This rearrangement joins TRBV18 to TRBJ2-2, with D perhaps matching TRBD2 (5 bases). V was shortened by 0 bases and J by 0 bases, with 8 bases between the two germline ends. Germline lookup yields CDR1 KGHSH and CDR2 LQKENI. The CDR3 is made up of 16 amino acids. CDR3 protein: CASSPPDGTNTGELFF. CDR3 in DNA: TGTGCCAGCTCACCACCTGACGGGACGAACACCGGGGAGCTGTTTTTT. Using reference TRBV18 and TRBJ2-2 for the parts outside the CDR3, the full variable domain is NAGVMQNPRHLVRRRGQEARLRCSPMKGHSHVYWYRQLPEEGLKFMVYLQKENIIDESGMPKERFSAEFPKEGPSILRIQQVVRGDSAAYFCASSPPDGTNTGELFFGEGSRLTVL.

CDR3 amino acids: CASSLGGTVSGNTIYF. In DNA, the CDR3 is TGTGCCAGCAGCTTGGGTGGGACAGTCTCTGGAAACACCATATATTTT. J is TRBJ1-3 and V is TRBV5-4, with 7 bases that match TRBD1. Germline assignment: CDR1 SGHNT and CDR2 YYREEE (reference sequence). V trimming: 0 bases; J trimming: 0 bases; junction bases outside the gene matches: 3. CDR3 length equals 16 residues.

This clone was detected a few times. The V call is TRBV5-1, the J call TRBJ2-5, with 7 bases matching TRBD1. CDR3 length: 14 residues. The germline V gene has CDR1 SGHRS and CDR2 YFSETQ. V was pared by 4 bases and J by 2 bases, with 5 bases of the junction left unmatched. The CDR3 DNA follows: TGCGCCAGCAGCATGACAGGGCGTCAAGAGACCCAGTACTTC. Protein product: CASSMTGRQETQYF.

V gene TRBV2 combines with J gene TRBJ2-3; the D is unclear. V was trimmed by 3 bases and J by 3 bases, leaving 7 bases between them. The CDR3 covers 13 residues. The germline CDR1 and CDR2 sequences are SNHLY and FYNNEI. CDR3 region: CASSERQTDTQYF. Written as DNA, the CDR3 is TGTGCCAGCAGTGAGAGGCAAACAGATACGCAGTATTTT.